This T cell receptor beta chain was retrieved from a study of blood T cells in healthy people across ages. Sample-barcoded 5' priming and a J-beta primer mix drove a second PCR of roughly 6 to 12 cycles. One entry per CDR3 protein, called by TCRdb with MiXCR from the 5' RACE reads. This repertoire shows some 800,000 distinct CDR3 sequences, around 25% found once; its top ten account for more than 3%. Germline lookup yields CDR1 SEHNR and CDR2 FQNEAQ (reference sequence). The CDR3 length is 11 residues. Trimming pared 8 bases from V and 8 bases from J, leaving 12 bases between. Another study also made use of these data, one on T cells of mothers and their children.

This chain links TRBV7-9 with TRBJ1-2; weak D call: TRBD1 (6 bases). This receptor was taken from a boy aged 5-17 years in good health. Sequencing input: blood. The CDR3 region has the DNA TGTGCCAGCGAAGAGGGGGAGGGCTACACCTTC. This codes for CASEEGEGYTF.